These T cell receptor beta chains were read from a single sample in a study of T cell responses to AZD1222 COVID-19 vaccine. Method: immunoSEQ multiplex PCR; TCRdb's copy keeps in-frame clones and lacks some. The sample contains roughly 90,000 clones, about 92% of which appear only once. The sequenced sample was peripheral blood, obtained 28 days after the second AZD1222 dose. These receptors were taken from an adult who received the AZD1222 COVID-19 vaccine. CDR3s include the opening cysteine and the closing phenylalanine or tryptophan. Fields, in order: CDR3 protein, CDR3 DNA, V gene, J gene, clone size, D gene. D genes are given only for firm matches. Some rows mark clone size as missing; the rest say once, few, many or name a class of expanded clone.

cdr3_aa: CASSTRTGLTYEQYF
cdr3_nt: TGTGCCAGTAGTACGAGGACAGGGCTGACCTACGAGCAGTACTTC
v_call: TRBV19
j_call: TRBJ2-7
clone_size: .
d_call: TRBD1

cdr3_aa: CASSQDGRRDSYNSPLHF
cdr3_nt: TGTGCCAGCAGCCAAGATGGTCGAAGAGACTCCTATAATTCACCCCTCCACTTT
v_call: TRBV4-2
j_call: TRBJ1-6
clone_size: .
d_call: .

cdr3_aa: CASSLDGTSPYEQYF
cdr3_nt: TGTGCCAGCAGCTTAGATGGGACTAGCCCTTACGAGCAGTACTTC
v_call: TRBV7-2
j_call: TRBJ2-7
clone_size: .
d_call: TRBD2

cdr3_aa: CASRSAGTATYEQYF
cdr3_nt: TGTGCCAGCAGATCGGCCGGGACGGCTACCTACGAGCAGTACTTC
v_call: TRBV5-4
j_call: TRBJ2-7
clone_size: .
d_call: .

cdr3_aa: CASSLAPSPYNEQFF
cdr3_nt: TGTGCCAGCAGCTTGGCCCCATCACCCTACAATGAGCAGTTCTTC
v_call: TRBV5-4
j_call: TRBJ2-1
clone_size: .
d_call: .

cdr3_aa: CASSPSYEQYF
cdr3_nt: TGTGCCAGCAGCCCCTCCTACGAGCAGTACTTC
v_call: TRBV11-2
j_call: TRBJ2-7
clone_size: .
d_call: .

cdr3_aa: CASSVSDEQYF
cdr3_nt: TGTGCCAGCAGCGTCAGCGACGAGCAGTACTTC
v_call: TRBV5-4
j_call: TRBJ2-7
clone_size: .
d_call: .

cdr3_aa: CASSLFGPSTDTQYF
cdr3_nt: TGCGCCAGCAGCTTGTTTGGGCCTAGCACAGATACGCAGTATTTT
v_call: TRBV5-1
j_call: TRBJ2-3
clone_size: .
d_call: .

cdr3_aa: CASSFGANYGYTF
cdr3_nt: TGTGCCAGCAGTTTCGGAGCTAACTATGGCTACACCTTC
v_call: TRBV27
j_call: TRBJ1-2
clone_size: once
d_call: .

cdr3_aa: CASSTPGTGVLYGYTF
cdr3_nt: TGTGCCAGCAGTACTCCCGGGACAGGGGTCCTCTATGGCTACACCTTC
v_call: TRBV7-9
j_call: TRBJ1-2
clone_size: .
d_call: TRBD1

cdr3_aa: CASSYPGLDQETQYF
cdr3_nt: TGTGCCAGCAGTTACCCCGGACTAGACCAAGAGACCCAGTACTTC
v_call: TRBV6-2/TRBV6-3
j_call: TRBJ2-5
clone_size: .
d_call: TRBD2

cdr3_aa: CASSIGARVSLFF
cdr3_nt: TGTGCCAGTAGTATAGGGGCTAGGGTCTCACTGTTTTTT
v_call: TRBV19
j_call: TRBJ1-4
clone_size: once
d_call: .

cdr3_aa: CASSPGRTFVNEQFF
cdr3_nt: TGTGCTAGCAGCCCCGGGCGGACCTTCGTCAATGAGCAGTTCTTC
v_call: TRBV7-7
j_call: TRBJ2-1
clone_size: .
d_call: .

cdr3_aa: CASSLAPGQLNTEAFF
cdr3_nt: TGCGCCAGCAGCTTGGCACCGGGACAGCTAAACACTGAAGCTTTCTTT
v_call: TRBV5-1
j_call: TRBJ1-1
clone_size: .
d_call: TRBD1

cdr3_aa: CASSSPRQSYGYTF
cdr3_nt: TGTGCCAGCAGCTCGCCTCGACAGAGCTATGGCTACACCTTC
v_call: TRBV11-2
j_call: TRBJ1-2
clone_size: .
d_call: .

cdr3_aa: CASSIVQGPDYGYTF
cdr3_nt: TGTGCCAGTAGTATAGTGCAGGGGCCTGACTATGGCTACACCTTC
v_call: TRBV19
j_call: TRBJ1-2
clone_size: .
d_call: .

cdr3_aa: CASSSLAGGQETQYF
cdr3_nt: TGTGCCAGCAGTTCATTAGCGGGGGGCCAAGAGACCCAGTACTTC
v_call: TRBV28
j_call: TRBJ2-5
clone_size: .
d_call: TRBD2

cdr3_aa: CASSVRTGGTGELFF
cdr3_nt: TGTGCCAGCAGCGTTAGGACAGGGGGCACCGGGGAGCTGTTTTTT
v_call: TRBV9
j_call: TRBJ2-2
clone_size: .
d_call: TRBD1

cdr3_aa: CASSLSGTAYGYTF
cdr3_nt: TGTGCCAGCAGCTTGTCCGGGACGGCGTATGGCTACACCTTC
v_call: TRBV5-6
j_call: TRBJ1-2
clone_size: few
d_call: .

cdr3_aa: CASSYIGTHRDYEQYF
cdr3_nt: TGTGCCAGCAGTTACATTGGGACTCACAGAGATTACGAGCAGTACTTC
v_call: TRBV6-2/TRBV6-3
j_call: TRBJ2-7
clone_size: .
d_call: .

cdr3_aa: CSASNDRRYGYNSPLHF
cdr3_nt: TGCAGTGCTAGTAATGACAGGCGTTATGGGTATAATTCACCCCTCCACTTT
v_call: TRBV20-1
j_call: TRBJ1-6
clone_size: .
d_call: .

cdr3_aa: CASRPGTGVSYEQYF
cdr3_nt: TGTGCCAGTAGACCCGGGACAGGTGTCTCCTACGAGCAGTACTTC
v_call: TRBV19
j_call: TRBJ2-7
clone_size: once
d_call: TRBD1

cdr3_aa: CASSIVLDDTQYF
cdr3_nt: TGTGCCAGTAGTATAGTTTTGGACGATACGCAGTATTTT
v_call: TRBV19
j_call: TRBJ2-3
clone_size: once
d_call: .

cdr3_aa: CASSYSTAGFTGELFF
cdr3_nt: TGTGCCAGTAGTTACTCTACGGCAGGATTTACCGGGGAGCTGTTTTTT
v_call: TRBV19
j_call: TRBJ2-2
clone_size: .
d_call: .

cdr3_aa: CAVRQGLNTGELFF
cdr3_nt: TGTGCCGTCCGACAGGGATTAAACACCGGGGAGCTGTTTTTT
v_call: TRBV10-3
j_call: TRBJ2-2
clone_size: .
d_call: TRBD1

cdr3_aa: CASSEGRINSPLHF
cdr3_nt: TGCGCCAGCAGCGAAGGACGGATAAATTCACCCCTCCACTTT
v_call: TRBV5-1
j_call: TRBJ1-6
clone_size: .
d_call: .

cdr3_aa: CASSLWSAGGYNEQFF
cdr3_nt: TGTGCCAGCAGCTTGTGGTCCGCGGGGGGTTACAATGAGCAGTTCTTC
v_call: TRBV5-6
j_call: TRBJ2-1
clone_size: .
d_call: TRBD2

cdr3_aa: CASSVHRGAPLSTDTQYF
cdr3_nt: TGTGCCAGCAGCGTACACAGGGGTGCTCCCCTTAGTACAGATACGCAGTATTTT
v_call: TRBV9
j_call: TRBJ2-3
clone_size: once
d_call: TRBD1

cdr3_aa: CASSSADGAYNEQFF
cdr3_nt: TGTGCCAGCAGCTCCGCGGACGGAGCCTACAATGAGCAGTTCTTC
v_call: TRBV9
j_call: TRBJ2-1
clone_size: few
d_call: .

cdr3_aa: CASSWSRNPYEQYF
cdr3_nt: TGTGCCAGCAGCTGGAGTCGGAACCCCTACGAGCAGTACTTC
v_call: TRBV5-5
j_call: TRBJ2-7
clone_size: .
d_call: .

cdr3_aa: CASSSEPNQPQHF
cdr3_nt: TGCGCCAGCAGCTCGGAGCCAAATCAGCCCCAGCATTTT
v_call: TRBV5-1
j_call: TRBJ1-5
clone_size: .
d_call: .

cdr3_aa: CASSSIRDRVMKTQYF
cdr3_nt: TGTGCCAGCTCATCGATCCGGGACAGGGTTATGAAGACCCAGTACTTC
v_call: TRBV18
j_call: TRBJ2-5
clone_size: .
d_call: TRBD1

cdr3_aa: CSASSGPVKNIQYF
cdr3_nt: TGCAGTGCTAGTTCCGGTCCCGTCAAAAACATTCAGTACTTC
v_call: TRBV20-1
j_call: TRBJ2-4
clone_size: once
d_call: .

cdr3_aa: CASSPFDSGVYTDTQYF
cdr3_nt: TGTGCCAGCAGCCCATTTGATAGCGGGGTCTACACAGATACGCAGTATTTT
v_call: TRBV7-6
j_call: TRBJ2-3
clone_size: .
d_call: TRBD2

cdr3_aa: CASSTRGVTSGGTGELFF
cdr3_nt: TGTGCCAGCAGCACCAGAGGCGTCACTAGCGGGGGAACCGGGGAGCTGTTTTTT
v_call: TRBV11-2
j_call: TRBJ2-2
clone_size: .
d_call: TRBD2

cdr3_aa: CASSLVPEDTQYF
cdr3_nt: TGCGCCAGCAGCTTGGTCCCCGAAGATACGCAGTATTTT
v_call: TRBV5-1
j_call: TRBJ2-3
clone_size: .
d_call: .

cdr3_aa: CASSGGRANTEAFF
cdr3_nt: TGTGCCAGCAGTGGGGGCAGAGCGAACACTGAAGCTTTCTTT
v_call: TRBV2
j_call: TRBJ1-1
clone_size: .
d_call: .

cdr3_aa: CASSQTSPGTYGYTF
cdr3_nt: TGCGCCAGCAGCCAAACCTCACCGGGAACCTATGGCTACACCTTC
v_call: TRBV4-3
j_call: TRBJ1-2
clone_size: few
d_call: .

cdr3_aa: CASSEVGWQFF
cdr3_nt: TGTGCCAGCAGTGAGGTGGGGTGGCAGTTCTTC
v_call: TRBV2
j_call: TRBJ2-1
clone_size: .
d_call: .

cdr3_aa: CASSLESQGAYGYTF
cdr3_nt: TGTGCCAGCAGTTTAGAGTCGCAGGGGGCCTATGGCTACACCTTC
v_call: TRBV27
j_call: TRBJ1-2
clone_size: .
d_call: TRBD1

cdr3_aa: CASSISQGAYEQYF
cdr3_nt: TGTGCCAGTAGTATTTCACAGGGCGCCTACGAGCAGTACTTC
v_call: TRBV19
j_call: TRBJ2-7
clone_size: once
d_call: .

cdr3_aa: CASSGTSGGVADTQYF
cdr3_nt: TGCGCCAGCAGCGGGACTAGCGGGGGGGTGGCAGATACGCAGTATTTT
v_call: TRBV5-1
j_call: TRBJ2-3
clone_size: .
d_call: TRBD2

cdr3_aa: CASSQDAGLGTGAGQPQHF
cdr3_nt: TGTGCCAGCAGCCAAGACGCAGGGTTGGGGACTGGAGCGGGTCAGCCCCAGCATTTT
v_call: TRBV3-1/TRBV3-2
j_call: TRBJ1-5
clone_size: .
d_call: .

cdr3_aa: CAITERGANTEAFF
cdr3_nt: TGTGCCATCACCGAACGGGGGGCGAACACTGAAGCTTTCTTT
v_call: TRBV10-3
j_call: TRBJ1-1
clone_size: .
d_call: .

cdr3_aa: CSVRSTDQSGGYTF
cdr3_nt: TGCAGCGTTAGATCGACGGACCAGAGCGGGGGCTACACCTTC
v_call: TRBV29-1
j_call: TRBJ1-2
clone_size: .
d_call: .

cdr3_aa: CASSFTGGSAEAFF
cdr3_nt: TGTGCCAGCAGCTTTACAGGGGGCTCAGCTGAAGCTTTCTTT
v_call: TRBV13
j_call: TRBJ1-1
clone_size: .
d_call: TRBD1

cdr3_aa: CASSPPPGGAIRTPPDTQYF
cdr3_nt: TGTGCCAGCTCACCCCCTCCTGGGGGGGCAATACGAACACCGCCAGATACGCAGTATTTT
v_call: TRBV18
j_call: TRBJ2-3
clone_size: .
d_call: .

cdr3_aa: CASSLGSGGGYSYEQYF
cdr3_nt: TGCGCCAGCAGCTTGGGTTCCGGCGGGGGTTACTCCTACGAGCAGTACTTC
v_call: TRBV5-1
j_call: TRBJ2-7
clone_size: .
d_call: TRBD2

cdr3_aa: CASSEVEAGGETQYF
cdr3_nt: TGTGCCAGCAGTGAAGTTGAGGCAGGGGGAGAGACCCAGTACTTC
v_call: TRBV2
j_call: TRBJ2-5
clone_size: .
d_call: TRBD1

cdr3_aa: CASSVEGDWTTQYF
cdr3_nt: TGTGCCAGCAGCGTAGAGGGGGACTGGACGACCCAGTACTTC
v_call: TRBV9
j_call: TRBJ2-5
clone_size: once
d_call: .

cdr3_aa: CASSQGGQTSNYGYTF
cdr3_nt: TGTGCCAGCAGCCAGGGTGGGCAGACTTCGAACTATGGCTACACCTTC
v_call: TRBV7-3
j_call: TRBJ1-2
clone_size: .
d_call: .

cdr3_aa: CASSQGLAATSSYNEQFF
cdr3_nt: TGTGCCAGCAGCCAGGGACTAGCGGCTACCAGCTCCTACAATGAGCAGTTCTTC
v_call: TRBV3-1/TRBV3-2
j_call: TRBJ2-1
clone_size: .
d_call: TRBD2

cdr3_aa: CASMRDTNQPQHF
cdr3_nt: TGTGCCAGCATGCGGGACACCAATCAGCCCCAGCATTTT
v_call: TRBV2
j_call: TRBJ1-5
clone_size: .
d_call: .

cdr3_aa: CAWSVGAAGSNQPQHF
cdr3_nt: TGTGCCTGGAGTGTAGGTGCCGCGGGGAGCAATCAGCCCCAGCATTTT
v_call: TRBV30
j_call: TRBJ1-5
clone_size: .
d_call: .

cdr3_aa: CASSLGINQPQHF
cdr3_nt: TGTGCCAGCTCTCTGGGGATTAATCAGCCCCAGCATTTT
v_call: TRBV27
j_call: TRBJ1-5
clone_size: .
d_call: .

cdr3_aa: CASSVGGTPTDTQYF
cdr3_nt: TGTGCCAGCAGCGTCGGGGGCACCCCCACAGATACGCAGTATTTT
v_call: TRBV9
j_call: TRBJ2-3
clone_size: .
d_call: .

cdr3_aa: CASSLGARPGELFF
cdr3_nt: TGTGCCAGCAGTTTAGGGGCGCGGCCCGGGGAGCTGTTTTTT
v_call: TRBV11-3
j_call: TRBJ2-2
clone_size: .
d_call: .

cdr3_aa: CASRDSSYNSPLHF
cdr3_nt: TGTGCCAGCAGGGACAGCTCCTATAATTCACCCCTCCACTTT
v_call: TRBV6-5
j_call: TRBJ1-6
clone_size: .
d_call: .

cdr3_aa: CASSPQGQGLNEKLFF
cdr3_nt: TGTGCCAGCAGCCCCCAGGGACAGGGACTAAATGAAAAACTGTTTTTT
v_call: TRBV9
j_call: TRBJ1-4
clone_size: .
d_call: TRBD1

cdr3_aa: CASSGLAGGNEQFF
cdr3_nt: TGCGCCAGCAGCGGACTAGCGGGGGGAAATGAGCAGTTCTTC
v_call: TRBV5-1
j_call: TRBJ2-1
clone_size: once
d_call: TRBD2